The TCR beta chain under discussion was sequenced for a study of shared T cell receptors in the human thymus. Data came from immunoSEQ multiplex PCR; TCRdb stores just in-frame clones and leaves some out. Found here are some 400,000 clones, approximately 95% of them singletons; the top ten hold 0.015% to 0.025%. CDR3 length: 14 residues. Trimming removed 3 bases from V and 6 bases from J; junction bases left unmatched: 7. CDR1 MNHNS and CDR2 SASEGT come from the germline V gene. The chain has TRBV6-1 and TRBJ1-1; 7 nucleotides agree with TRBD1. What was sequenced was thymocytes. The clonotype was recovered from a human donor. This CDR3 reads CASSEDHQGAEAFF. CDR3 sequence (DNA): TGTGCCAGCAGTGAGGATCATCAGGGGGCTGAAGCTTTCTTT.